The sequence of this T cell receptor (beta chain) was determined in a study of T cells in Graves' hyperthyroidism and ophthalmopathy. Study information: Staff took peripheral blood when the initial diagnosis was made, before any treatment began. Study results and limitations: A model using 13 V-J features told ophthalmopathy apart from stable hyperthyroidism.

RNA transcripts were the template for amplifying TCR beta CDR3 regions. A set of HTBI primers served as the primers for a first-round RT-PCR of the TCR CDR3. MiXCR was run by TCRdb on the multiplex PCR reads, yielding one entry per CDR3 protein. Of almost 350,000 distinct CDR3 sequences listed, 15% to 20% are singletons. This clonotype was recorded many times. The antigen remains undetermined. The CDR3 totals 15 residues. Between the trimmed V and J ends, which lost 2 bases and 4 bases, there was a span of 15 bases. CDR1 and CDR2 from the germline V gene are SGHRS and YFSETQ. Ophthalmopathy cases scored 3 or more on the Clinical Activity Score and 4 or more on NOSPECS grade, with duration below 3 months. Clinical symptoms, serum thyroxine, TRAb, thyroid ultrasound and orbital computed tomography informed diagnoses.

The specimen sequenced was blood. V is TRBV5-1 and J is TRBJ1-1; D may be TRBD1 (6 bases). This sequence originates from a woman aged 40-49 years with Graves' ophthalmopathy. CDR3 region: CASSFRGERVTEAFF. As DNA, the CDR3 is TGCGCCAGCAGCTTCAGGGGCGAACGGGTCACTGAAGCTTTCTTT.